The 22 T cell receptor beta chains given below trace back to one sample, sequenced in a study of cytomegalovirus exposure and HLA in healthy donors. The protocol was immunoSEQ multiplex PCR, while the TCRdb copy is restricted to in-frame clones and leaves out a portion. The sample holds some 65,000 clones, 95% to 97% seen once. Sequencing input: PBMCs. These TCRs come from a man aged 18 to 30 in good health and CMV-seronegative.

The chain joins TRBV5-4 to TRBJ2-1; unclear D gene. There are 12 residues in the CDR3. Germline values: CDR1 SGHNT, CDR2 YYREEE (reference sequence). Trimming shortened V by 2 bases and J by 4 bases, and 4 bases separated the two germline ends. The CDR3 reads CASSFPYNEQFF. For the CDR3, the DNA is TGTGCCAGCAGCTTCCCTTACAATGAGCAGTTCTTC.

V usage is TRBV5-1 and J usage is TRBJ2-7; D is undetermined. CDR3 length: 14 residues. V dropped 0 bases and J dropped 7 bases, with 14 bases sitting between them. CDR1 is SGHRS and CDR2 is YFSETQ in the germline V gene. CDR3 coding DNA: TGCGCCAGCAGCTTGGCCTCGGCCCTGAGGGAGCAGTACTTC. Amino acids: CASSLASALREQYF.

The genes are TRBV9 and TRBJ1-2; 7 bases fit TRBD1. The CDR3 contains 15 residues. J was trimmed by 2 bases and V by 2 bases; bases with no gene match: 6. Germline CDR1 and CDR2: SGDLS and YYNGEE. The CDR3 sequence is CASSVRDSGNYGYTF. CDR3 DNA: TGTGCCAGCAGCGTCCGGGACAGTGGAAACTATGGCTACACCTTC.

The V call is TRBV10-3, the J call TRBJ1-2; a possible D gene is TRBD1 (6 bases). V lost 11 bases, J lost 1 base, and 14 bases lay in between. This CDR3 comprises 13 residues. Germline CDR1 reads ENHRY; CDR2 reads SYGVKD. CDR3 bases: TGTGCCGCCCGGACAGACCATAACTATGGCTACACCTTC. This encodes CAARTDHNYGYTF.

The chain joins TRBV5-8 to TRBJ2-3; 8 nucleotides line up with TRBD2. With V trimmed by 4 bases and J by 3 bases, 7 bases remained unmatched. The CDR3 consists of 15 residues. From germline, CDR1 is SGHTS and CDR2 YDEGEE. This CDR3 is CASSPGGVRTDTQYF. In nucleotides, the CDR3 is TGTGCCAGCAGCCCCGGGGGGGTTCGGACAGATACGCAGTATTTT.

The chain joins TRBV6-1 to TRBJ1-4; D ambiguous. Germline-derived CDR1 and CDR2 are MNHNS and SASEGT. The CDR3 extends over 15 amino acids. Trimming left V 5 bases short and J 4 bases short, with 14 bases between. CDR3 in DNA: TGTGCCAGCAGTCCCCGGACGGGATATAATGAAAAACTGTTTTTT. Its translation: CASSPRTGYNEKLFF.

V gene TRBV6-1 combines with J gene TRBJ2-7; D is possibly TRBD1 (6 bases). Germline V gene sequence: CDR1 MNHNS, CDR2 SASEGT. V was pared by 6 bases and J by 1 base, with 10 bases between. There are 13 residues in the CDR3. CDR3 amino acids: CASRKTGSYEQYF. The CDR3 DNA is TGTGCCAGCAGGAAAACAGGGTCCTACGAGCAGTACTTC.

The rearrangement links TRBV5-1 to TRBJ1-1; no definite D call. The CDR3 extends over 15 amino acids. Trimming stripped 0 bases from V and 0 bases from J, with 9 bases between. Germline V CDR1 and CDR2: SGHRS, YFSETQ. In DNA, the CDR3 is TGCGCCAGCAGCTTGGTGTCACGGGTGAACACTGAAGCTTTCTTT. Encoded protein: CASSLVSRVNTEAFF.

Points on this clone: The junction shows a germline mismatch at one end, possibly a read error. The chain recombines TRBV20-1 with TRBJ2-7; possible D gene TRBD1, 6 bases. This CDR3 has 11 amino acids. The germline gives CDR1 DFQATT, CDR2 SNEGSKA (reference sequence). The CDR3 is CSAGDRFSQYF. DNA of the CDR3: TGCAGTGCTGGAGACAGGTTCAGCCAGTACTTC.

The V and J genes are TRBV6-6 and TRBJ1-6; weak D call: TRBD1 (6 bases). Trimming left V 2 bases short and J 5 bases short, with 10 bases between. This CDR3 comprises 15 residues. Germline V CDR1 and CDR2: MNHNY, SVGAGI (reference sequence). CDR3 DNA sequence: TGTGCCAGCAGTTACCGGACAGTTAATAATTCACCCCTCCACTTT. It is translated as CASSYRTVNNSPLHF.

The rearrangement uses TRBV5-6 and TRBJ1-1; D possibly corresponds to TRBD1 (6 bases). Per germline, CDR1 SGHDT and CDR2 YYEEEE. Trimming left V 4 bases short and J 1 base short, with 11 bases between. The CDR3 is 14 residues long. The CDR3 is CASSPQGQNTEAFF. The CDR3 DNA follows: TGTGCCAGCAGCCCTCAGGGGCAGAACACTGAAGCTTTCTTT.

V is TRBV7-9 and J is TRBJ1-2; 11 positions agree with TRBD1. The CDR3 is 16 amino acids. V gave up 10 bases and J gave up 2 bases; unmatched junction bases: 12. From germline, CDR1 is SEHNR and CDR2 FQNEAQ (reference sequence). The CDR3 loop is CATTNLGQGANYGYTF. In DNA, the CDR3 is TGTGCCACAACAAATTTAGGACAGGGGGCCAACTATGGCTACACCTTC.

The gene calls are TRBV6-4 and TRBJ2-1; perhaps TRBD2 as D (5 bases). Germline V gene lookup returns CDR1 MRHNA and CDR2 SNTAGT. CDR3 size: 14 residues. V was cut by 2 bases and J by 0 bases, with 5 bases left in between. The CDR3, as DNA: TGTGCCAGCAGTGACGGGAGCTCCTACAATGAGCAGTTCTTC. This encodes CASSDGSSYNEQFF.

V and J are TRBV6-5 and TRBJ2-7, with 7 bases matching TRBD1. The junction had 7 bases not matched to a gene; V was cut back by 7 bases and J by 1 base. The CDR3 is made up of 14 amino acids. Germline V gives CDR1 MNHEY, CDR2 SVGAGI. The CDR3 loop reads CASKTGAPSYEQYF. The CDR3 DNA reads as TGTGCCAGCAAAACAGGGGCGCCTTCCTACGAGCAGTACTTC.

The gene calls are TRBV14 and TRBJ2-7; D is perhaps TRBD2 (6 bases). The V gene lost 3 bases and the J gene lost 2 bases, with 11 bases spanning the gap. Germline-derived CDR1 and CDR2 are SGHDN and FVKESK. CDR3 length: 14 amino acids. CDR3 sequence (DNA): TGTGCCAGCAGCCATGGGGGGTATACCTACGAGCAGTACTTC. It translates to CASSHGGYTYEQYF.

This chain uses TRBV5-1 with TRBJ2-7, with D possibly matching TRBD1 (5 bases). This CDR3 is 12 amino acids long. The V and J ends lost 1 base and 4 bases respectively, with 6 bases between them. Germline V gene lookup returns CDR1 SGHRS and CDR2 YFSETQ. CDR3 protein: CASSLRGYEQYF. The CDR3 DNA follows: TGCGCCAGCAGCTTGAGGGGTTACGAGCAGTACTTC.

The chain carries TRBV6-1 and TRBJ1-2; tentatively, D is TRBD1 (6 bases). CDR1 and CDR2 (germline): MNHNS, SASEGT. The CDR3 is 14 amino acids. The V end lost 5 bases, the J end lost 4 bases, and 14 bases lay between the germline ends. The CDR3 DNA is TGTGCCAGCAGTTCTGGGGGGGCAGGCTATGGCTACACCTTC. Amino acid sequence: CASSSGGAGYGYTF.

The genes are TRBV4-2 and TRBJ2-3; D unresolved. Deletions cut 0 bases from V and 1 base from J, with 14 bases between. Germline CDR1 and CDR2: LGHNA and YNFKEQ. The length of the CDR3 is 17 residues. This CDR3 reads CASSQETRSIGTDTQYF. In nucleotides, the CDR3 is TGTGCCAGCAGCCAAGAAACTCGGAGTATAGGCACAGATACGCAGTATTTT.

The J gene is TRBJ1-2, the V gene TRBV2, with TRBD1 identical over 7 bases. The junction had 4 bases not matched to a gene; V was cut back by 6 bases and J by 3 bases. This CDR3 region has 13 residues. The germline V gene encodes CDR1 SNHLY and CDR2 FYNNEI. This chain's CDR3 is CASRITGDYGYTF. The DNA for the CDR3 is TGTGCCAGCAGGATAACAGGGGACTATGGCTACACCTTC.

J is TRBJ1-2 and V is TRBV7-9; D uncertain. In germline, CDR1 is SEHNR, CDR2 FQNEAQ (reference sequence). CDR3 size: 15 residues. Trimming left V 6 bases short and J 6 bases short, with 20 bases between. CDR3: CASSTTTNGRDGYTF. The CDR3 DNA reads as TGTGCCAGCAGTACTACAACAAATGGGCGGGATGGCTACACCTTC.

The CDR3 DNA follows: TGTGCCAGTACCCCCGGGGACAGGGGTAGGAATCAGCCCCAGCATTTT. Its translation: CASTPGDRGRNQPQHF. This sequence joins TRBV19 and TRBJ1-5; 10 nucleotides match TRBD1. Germline CDR1 LNHDA, CDR2 SQIVND (reference sequence). CDR3 length equals 16 residues. Trimming cost V 7 bases and J 4 bases; bases outside gene matches: 10.

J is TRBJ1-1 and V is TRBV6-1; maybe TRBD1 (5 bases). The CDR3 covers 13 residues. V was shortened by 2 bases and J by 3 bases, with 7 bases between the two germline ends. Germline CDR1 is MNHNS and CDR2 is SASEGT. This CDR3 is CASSEIGDTEAFF. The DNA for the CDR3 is TGTGCCAGCAGTGAAATAGGGGACACTGAAGCTTTCTTT.